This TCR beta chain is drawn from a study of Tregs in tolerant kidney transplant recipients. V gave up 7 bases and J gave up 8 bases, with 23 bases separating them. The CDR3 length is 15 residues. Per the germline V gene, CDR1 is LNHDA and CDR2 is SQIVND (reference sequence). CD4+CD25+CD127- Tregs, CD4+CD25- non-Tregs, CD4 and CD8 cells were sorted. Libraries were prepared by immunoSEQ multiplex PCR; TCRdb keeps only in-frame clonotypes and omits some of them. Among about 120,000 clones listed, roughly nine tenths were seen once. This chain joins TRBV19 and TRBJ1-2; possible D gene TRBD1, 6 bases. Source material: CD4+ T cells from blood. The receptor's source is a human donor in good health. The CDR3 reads CASNPRGGTSYGYTF. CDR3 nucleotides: TGTGCCAGTAATCCCAGGGGTGGCACTAGTTACGGCTACACCTTC.